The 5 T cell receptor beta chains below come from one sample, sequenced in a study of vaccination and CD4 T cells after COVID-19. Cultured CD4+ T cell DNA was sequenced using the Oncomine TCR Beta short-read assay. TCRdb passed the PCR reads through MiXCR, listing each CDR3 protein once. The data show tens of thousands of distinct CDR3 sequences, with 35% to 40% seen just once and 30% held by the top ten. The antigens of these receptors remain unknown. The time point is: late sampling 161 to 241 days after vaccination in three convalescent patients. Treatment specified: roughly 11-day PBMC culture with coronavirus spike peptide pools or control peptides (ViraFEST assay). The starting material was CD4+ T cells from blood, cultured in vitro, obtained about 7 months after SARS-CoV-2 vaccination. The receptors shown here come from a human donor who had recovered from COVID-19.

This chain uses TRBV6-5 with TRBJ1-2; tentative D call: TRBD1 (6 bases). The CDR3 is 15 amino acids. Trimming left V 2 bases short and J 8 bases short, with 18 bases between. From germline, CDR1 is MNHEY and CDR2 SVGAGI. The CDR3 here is CASSYTYRDSGGYTF. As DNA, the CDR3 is TGTGCCAGCAGTTACACATACAGGGACTCTGGCGGCTACACCTTC.

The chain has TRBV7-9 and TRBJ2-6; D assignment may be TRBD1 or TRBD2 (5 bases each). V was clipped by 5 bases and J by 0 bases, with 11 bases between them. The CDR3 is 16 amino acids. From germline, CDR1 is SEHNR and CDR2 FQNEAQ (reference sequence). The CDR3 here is CASSPGPNSGANVLTF. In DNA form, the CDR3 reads TGTGCCAGCAGCCCGGGACCGAACTCTGGGGCCAACGTCCTGACTTTC.

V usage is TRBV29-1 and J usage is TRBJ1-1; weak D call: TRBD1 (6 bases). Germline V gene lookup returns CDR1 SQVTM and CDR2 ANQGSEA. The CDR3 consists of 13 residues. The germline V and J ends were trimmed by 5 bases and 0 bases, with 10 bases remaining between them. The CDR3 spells CSVQGQMNTEAFF. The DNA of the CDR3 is TGCAGCGTTCAAGGACAGATGAACACTGAAGCTTTCTTT.

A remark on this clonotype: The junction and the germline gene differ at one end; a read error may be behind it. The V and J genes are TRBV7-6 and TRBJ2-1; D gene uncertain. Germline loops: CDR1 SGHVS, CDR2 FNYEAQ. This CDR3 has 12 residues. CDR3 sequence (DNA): TGTGCCAGCAGCTTAGGTGGCGGTGAGCAGCTCTTC. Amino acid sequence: CASSLGGGEQLF.

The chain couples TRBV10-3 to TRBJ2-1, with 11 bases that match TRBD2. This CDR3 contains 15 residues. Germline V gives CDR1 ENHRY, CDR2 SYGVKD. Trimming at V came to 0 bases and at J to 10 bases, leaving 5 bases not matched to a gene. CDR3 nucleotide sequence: TGTGCCATCAGTGAGTCGATACTAGCGGGGGTGGAGCAGTTCTTC. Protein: CAISESILAGVEQFF.